Following are 11 T cell receptor beta chains from one sample sequenced in a study of T-cell reconstitution after alpha-beta-depleted transplantation in children. The TCRbeta library was prepared with unique molecular identifiers. One entry per CDR3 protein, called by TCRdb with MiXCR from the PCR reads. Among around 140,000 distinct CDR3 sequences listed, 8.8% were seen once. The sequencing here drew on PBMCs, mostly from graft donor cells, taken 180 days after TCRalphabeta/CD19-depleted stem cell transplant. The receptors here all came from a female patient aged 2-9 years who had a stem cell transplant for congenital amegakaryocytic thrombocytopenia, so the T cells may come from the graft donor.

This sequence joins TRBV6-2 or TRBV6-3 and TRBJ1-1; 11 bases match TRBD1. V trimming: 4 bases; J trimming: 9 bases; junction bases outside the gene matches: 10. CDR3 length: 15 residues. Germline values: CDR1 MNHEY, CDR2 SVGEGT. The CDR3 DNA follows: TGTGCCAGCAGTTCGCCGGACAGGGGGCGAACTAAAGCTTTCTTT. Translated, it gives CASSSPDRGRTKAFF.

This clonotype was seen ten or more times. The gene calls are TRBV5-6 and TRBJ1-4; D ambiguous. The CDR3 has 13 residues. Trimming pared 0 bases from V and 5 bases from J, leaving 5 bases between. Germline lookup yields CDR1 SGHDT and CDR2 YYEEEE. The DNA of the CDR3 is TGTGCCAGCAGCTTGGATATGAATGAAAAACTGTTTTTT. This sequence encodes CASSLDMNEKLFF. Full variable domain (missing parts from reference TRBV5-6 and TRBJ1-4): DAGVTQSPTHLIKTRGQQVTLRCSPKSGHDTVSWYQQALGQGPQFIFQYYEEEERQRGNFPDRFSGHQFPNYSSELNVNALLLGDSALYLCASSLDMNEKLFFGSGTQLSVL.

This clonotype was detected many times. The V call is TRBV29-1, the J call TRBJ1-2; tentative D call: TRBD1 (6 bases). The CDR3 covers 14 residues. CDR1 and CDR2 from the germline V gene are SQVTM and ANQGSEA. V lost 5 bases and J 6 bases, leaving 19 bases between the germline ends. The CDR3 protein is CSVRGEGRGNGYTF. The CDR3 bases are TGCAGCGTTAGGGGCGAGGGAAGGGGGAATGGCTACACCTTC.

The gene calls are TRBV20-1 and TRBJ2-1; TRBD2 aligns across 7 bases. Germline trimming cut 3 bases from V and 2 bases from J; bases unmatched to any gene: 10. CDR1 DFQATT and CDR2 SNEGSKA come from the germline V gene (reference sequence). This CDR3 spans 16 amino acids. In DNA form, the CDR3 reads TGCAGTGCTAGGATCCAACTAGCGCCTGCCTACAATGAGCAGTTCTTC. Its protein product is CSARIQLAPAYNEQFF.

This sequence joins TRBV20-1 and TRBJ2-1; D is uncertain. Trimming shortened V by 3 bases and J by 0 bases, and 6 bases separated the two germline ends. Germline-derived CDR1 and CDR2 are DFQATT and SNEGSKA (reference sequence). This CDR3 region has 13 residues. Here the CDR3 reads CSASLSSYNEQFF. CDR3 bases: TGCAGTGCTAGTCTAAGCTCCTACAATGAGCAGTTCTTC.

This clonotype has just a few counts. The rearrangement joins TRBV28 to TRBJ1-2, with a weak D call TRBD1 (6 bases). Trimming cost V 6 bases and J 7 bases, with 12 bases left between them. The germline V gene has CDR1 MDHEN and CDR2 SYDVKM. The CDR3 loop spans 12 amino acids. CDR3 sequence reads: CASRGGRGGYTF. The CDR3 DNA follows: TGTGCCAGCAGGGGGGGGCGCGGTGGCTACACCTTC.

This clonotype was recorded many times. The chain employs TRBV20-1 and TRBJ2-2; 13 bases are shared with TRBD2. Germline assignment: CDR1 DFQATT and CDR2 SNEGSKA (reference sequence). CDR3 length: 15 amino acids. V gave up 5 bases and J gave up 3 bases; unmatched junction bases: 3. The CDR3 sequence: CSAGGTSGDTGELFF. The CDR3 coding sequence is TGCAGTGCTGGAGGGACTAGCGGGGACACCGGGGAGCTGTTTTTT.

This clonotype showed up many times. CDR3 protein: CSAIADRERAEAFF. As DNA, the CDR3 is TGCAGTGCTATCGCCGACAGGGAGAGGGCTGAAGCTTTCTTT. The gene calls are TRBV20-1 and TRBJ1-1, with 7 bases identical to TRBD1. CDR1 and CDR2 (germline): DFQATT, SNEGSKA (reference sequence). The CDR3 has 14 amino acids. The V segment lost 4 bases and the J segment 6 bases; nucleotides outside the gene matches: 11.

This clonotype was observed at least ten times. The rearrangement joins TRBV29-1 to TRBJ1-3, with 9 bases matching TRBD1. The V gene's germline CDR1 is SQVTM and CDR2 ANQGSEA. CDR3 size: 15 residues. V gave up 1 base and J gave up 2 bases; unmatched junction bases: 3. CDR3 in amino acids: CSVEVHRGPGNTIYF. The CDR3 DNA reads TGCAGCGTTGAAGTGCACAGGGGGCCTGGAAACACCATATATTTT.

This clonotype was recorded at least ten times. J is TRBJ2-3 and V is TRBV10-3; 14 positions match TRBD2. Germline values: CDR1 ENHRY, CDR2 SYGVKD. V shed 3 bases, J shed 2 bases, and the junction held 4 bases outside the gene matches. CDR3 length: 17 residues. CDR3 DNA: TGTGCCATCAGTGATGAGGGACTAGCGGGAGTCACAGATACGCAGTATTTT. Translation: CAISDEGLAGVTDTQYF.

This clonotype was picked up many times. The chain employs TRBV28 and TRBJ1-2; 8 bases line up with TRBD1. Germline-derived CDR1 and CDR2 are MDHEN and SYDVKM. J was trimmed by 4 bases and V by 5 bases; bases with no gene match: 3. This CDR3 comprises 13 residues. The CDR3 DNA is TGTGCCAGCAGTAGGACAGGGCTCTATGGCTACACCTTC. Translated, it gives CASSRTGLYGYTF.